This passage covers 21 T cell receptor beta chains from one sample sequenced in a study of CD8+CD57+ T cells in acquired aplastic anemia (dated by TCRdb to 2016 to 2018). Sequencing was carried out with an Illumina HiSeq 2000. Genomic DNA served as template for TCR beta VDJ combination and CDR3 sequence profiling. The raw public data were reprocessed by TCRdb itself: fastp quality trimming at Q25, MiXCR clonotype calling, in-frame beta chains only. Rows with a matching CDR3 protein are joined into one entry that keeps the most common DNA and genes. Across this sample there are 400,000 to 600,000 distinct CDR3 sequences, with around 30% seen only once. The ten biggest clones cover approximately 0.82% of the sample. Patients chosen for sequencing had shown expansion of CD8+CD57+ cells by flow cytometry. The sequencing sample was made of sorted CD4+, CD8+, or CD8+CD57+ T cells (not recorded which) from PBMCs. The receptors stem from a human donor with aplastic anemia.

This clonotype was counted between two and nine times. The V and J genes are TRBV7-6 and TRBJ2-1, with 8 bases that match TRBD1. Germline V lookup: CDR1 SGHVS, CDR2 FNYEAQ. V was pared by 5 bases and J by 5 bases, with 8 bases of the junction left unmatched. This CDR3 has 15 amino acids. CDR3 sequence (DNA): TGTGCCAGCAGCACGGGGCCGACAGGGGACAATGAGCAGTTCTTC. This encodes CASSTGPTGDNEQFF.

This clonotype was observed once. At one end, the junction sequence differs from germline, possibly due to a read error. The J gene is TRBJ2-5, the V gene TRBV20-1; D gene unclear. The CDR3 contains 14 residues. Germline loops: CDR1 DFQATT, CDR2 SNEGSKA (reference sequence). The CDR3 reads CSARDGRRQGTQYF. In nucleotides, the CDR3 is TGCAGTGCTAGAGATGGAAGGCGGCAAGGGACCCAGTACTTC.

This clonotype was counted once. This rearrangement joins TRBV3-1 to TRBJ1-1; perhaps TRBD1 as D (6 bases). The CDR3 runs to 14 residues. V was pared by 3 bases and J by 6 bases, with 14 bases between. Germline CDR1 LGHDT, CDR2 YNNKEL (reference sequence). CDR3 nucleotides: TGTGCCAGCAGCCAGACAGGTATGATTCCTGAAGCTTTCTTT. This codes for CASSQTGMIPEAFF.

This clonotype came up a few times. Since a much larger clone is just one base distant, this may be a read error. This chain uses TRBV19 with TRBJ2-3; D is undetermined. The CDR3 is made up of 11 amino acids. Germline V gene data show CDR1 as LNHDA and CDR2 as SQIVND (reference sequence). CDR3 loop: CASRAQDAQYF. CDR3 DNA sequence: TGTGCCAGTAGGGCACAAGATGCGCAGTATTTT. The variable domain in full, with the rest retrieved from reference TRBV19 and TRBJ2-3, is DGGITQSPKYLFRKEGQNVTLSCEQNLNHDAMYWYRQDPGQGLRLIYYSQIVNDFQKGDIAEGYSVSREKKESFPLTVTSAQKNPTAFYLCASRAQDAQYFGPGTRLTVL.

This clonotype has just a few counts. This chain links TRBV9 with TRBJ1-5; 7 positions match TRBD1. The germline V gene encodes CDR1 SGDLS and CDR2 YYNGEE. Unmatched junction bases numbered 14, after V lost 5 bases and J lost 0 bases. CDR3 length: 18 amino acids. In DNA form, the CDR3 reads TGTGCCAGCAGTGCCAACCATAAAGGGGGCTATAGCAATCAGCCCCAGCATTTT. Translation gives CASSANHKGGYSNQPQHF.

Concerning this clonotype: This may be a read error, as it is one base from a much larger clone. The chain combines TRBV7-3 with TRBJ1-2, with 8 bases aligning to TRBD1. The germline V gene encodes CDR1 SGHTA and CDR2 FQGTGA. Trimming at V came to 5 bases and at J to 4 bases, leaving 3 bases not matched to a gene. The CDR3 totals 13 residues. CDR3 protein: CASSEGQVYGYTF. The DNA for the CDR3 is TGTGCCAGCAGCGAGGGACAGGTCTATGGCTACACCTTC. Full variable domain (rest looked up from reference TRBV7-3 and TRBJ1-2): GAGVSQTPSNKVTEKGKYVELRCDPISGHTALYWYRQSLGQGPEFLIYFQGTGAADDSGLPNDRFFAVRPEGSVSTLKIQRTERGDSAVYLCASSEGQVYGYTFGSGTRLTVV.

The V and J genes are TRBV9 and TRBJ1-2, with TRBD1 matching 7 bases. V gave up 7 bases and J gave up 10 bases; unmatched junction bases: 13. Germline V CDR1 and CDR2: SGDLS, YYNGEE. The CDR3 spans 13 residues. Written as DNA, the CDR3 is TGTGCCAGCCCCCCCCCCGGGACAGAGGCCTACACCTTC. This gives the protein CASPPPGTEAYTF.

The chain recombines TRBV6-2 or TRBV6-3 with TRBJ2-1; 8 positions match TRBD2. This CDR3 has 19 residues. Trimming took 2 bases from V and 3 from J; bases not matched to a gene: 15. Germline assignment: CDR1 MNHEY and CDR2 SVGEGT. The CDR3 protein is CASSYPLEGSGMSYNEQFF. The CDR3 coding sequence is TGTGCCAGCAGTTACCCCCTTGAAGGTAGCGGGATGAGCTACAATGAGCAGTTCTTC.

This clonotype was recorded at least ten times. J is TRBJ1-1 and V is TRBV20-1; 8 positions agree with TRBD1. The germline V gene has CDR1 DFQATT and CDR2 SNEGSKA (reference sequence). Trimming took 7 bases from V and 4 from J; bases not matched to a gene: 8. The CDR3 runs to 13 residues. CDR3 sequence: CSVTDRVGTEAFF. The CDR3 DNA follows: TGCAGTGTGACGGACAGGGTTGGCACTGAAGCTTTCTTT.

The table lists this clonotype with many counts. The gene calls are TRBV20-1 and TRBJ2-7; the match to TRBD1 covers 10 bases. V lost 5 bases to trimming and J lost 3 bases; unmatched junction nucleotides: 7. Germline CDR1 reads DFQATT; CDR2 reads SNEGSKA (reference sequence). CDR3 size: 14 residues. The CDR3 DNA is TGCAGTGCTCTCTTACGGGACAGGGGCTACGAGCAGTACTTC. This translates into CSALLRDRGYEQYF.

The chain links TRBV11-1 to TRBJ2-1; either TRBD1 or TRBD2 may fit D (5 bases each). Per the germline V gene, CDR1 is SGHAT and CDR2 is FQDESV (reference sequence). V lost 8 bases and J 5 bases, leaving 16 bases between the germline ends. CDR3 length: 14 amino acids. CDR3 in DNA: TGTGCCAGCGGGACCAATCGAGTTAACAATGAGCAGTTCTTC. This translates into CASGTNRVNNEQFF.

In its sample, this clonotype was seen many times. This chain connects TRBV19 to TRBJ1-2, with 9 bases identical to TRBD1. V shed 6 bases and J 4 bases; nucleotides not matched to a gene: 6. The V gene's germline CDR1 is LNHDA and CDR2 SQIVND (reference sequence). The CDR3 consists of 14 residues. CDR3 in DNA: TGTGCCAGTAGGCGGACAGGGGACTCCTATGGCTACACCTTC. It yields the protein CASRRTGDSYGYTF.

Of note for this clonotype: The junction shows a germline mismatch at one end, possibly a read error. The CDR3 loop reads CASSEQRESTDTQYF. The CDR3 bases are TGTGCCAGCAGTGAACAGCGGGAGAGCACAGATACGCAGTATTTT. The rearrangement links TRBV10-3 to TRBJ2-3; 8 positions agree with TRBD2. The germline CDR1 and CDR2 sequences are ENHRY and SYGVKD. CDR3 length: 15 residues.

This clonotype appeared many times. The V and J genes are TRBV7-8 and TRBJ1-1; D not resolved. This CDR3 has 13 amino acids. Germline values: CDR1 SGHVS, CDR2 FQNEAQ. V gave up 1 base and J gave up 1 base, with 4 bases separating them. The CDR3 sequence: CASSLEGNTEAFF. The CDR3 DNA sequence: TGTGCCAGCAGCTTAGAAGGGAACACTGAAGCTTTCTTT.

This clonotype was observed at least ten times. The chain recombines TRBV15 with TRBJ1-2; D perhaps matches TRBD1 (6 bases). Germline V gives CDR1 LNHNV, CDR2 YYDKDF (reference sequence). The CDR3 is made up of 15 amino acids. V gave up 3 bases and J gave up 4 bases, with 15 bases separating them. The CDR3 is CATSSRSTGTYGYTF. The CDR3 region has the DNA TGTGCCACCAGCAGCAGATCGACAGGAACCTATGGCTACACCTTC. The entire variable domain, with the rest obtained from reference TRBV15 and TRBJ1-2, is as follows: DAMVIQNPRYQVTQFGKPVTLSCSQTLNHNVMYWYQQKSSQAPKLLFHYYDKDFNNEADTPDNFQSRRPNTSFCFLDIRSPGLGDTAMYLCATSSRSTGTYGYTFGSGTRLTVV.

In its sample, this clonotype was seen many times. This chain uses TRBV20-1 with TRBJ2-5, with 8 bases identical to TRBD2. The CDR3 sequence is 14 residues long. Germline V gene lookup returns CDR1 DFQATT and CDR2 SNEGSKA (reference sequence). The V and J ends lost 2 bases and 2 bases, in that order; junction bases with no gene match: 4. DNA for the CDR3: TGCAGTGCTAGACCACGCGGGGGGCAAGAGACCCAGTACTTC. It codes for CSARPRGGQETQYF.

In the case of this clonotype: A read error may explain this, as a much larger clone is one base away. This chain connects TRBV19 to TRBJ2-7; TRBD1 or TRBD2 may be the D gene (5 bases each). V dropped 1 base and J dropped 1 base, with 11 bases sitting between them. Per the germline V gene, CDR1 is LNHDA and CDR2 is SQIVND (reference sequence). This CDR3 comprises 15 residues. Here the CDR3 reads CASSIARDLSYEQYF. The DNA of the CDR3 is TGTGCCAGTAGTATAGCCCGGGACCTTTCCTACGAGCAGTACTTC. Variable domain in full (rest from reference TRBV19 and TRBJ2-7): DGGITQSPKYLFRKEGQNVTLSCEQNLNHDAMYWYRQDPGQGLRLIYYSQIVNDFQKGDIAEGYSVSREKKESFPLTVTSAQKNPTAFYLCASSIARDLSYEQYFGPGTRLTVT.

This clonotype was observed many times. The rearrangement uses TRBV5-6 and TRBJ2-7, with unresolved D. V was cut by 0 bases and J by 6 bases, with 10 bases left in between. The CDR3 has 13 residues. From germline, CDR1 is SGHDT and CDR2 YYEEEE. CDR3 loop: CASSLAGTSEQYF. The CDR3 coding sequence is TGTGCCAGCAGCTTGGCCGGAACTTCCGAGCAGTACTTC.

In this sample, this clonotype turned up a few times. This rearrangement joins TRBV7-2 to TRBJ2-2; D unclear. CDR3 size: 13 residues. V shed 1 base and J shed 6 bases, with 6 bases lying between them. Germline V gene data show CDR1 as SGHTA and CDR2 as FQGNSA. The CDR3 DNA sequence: TGTGCCAGCAGCTTAGTCCGGTCCGGGGAGCTGTTTTTT. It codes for CASSLVRSGELFF.

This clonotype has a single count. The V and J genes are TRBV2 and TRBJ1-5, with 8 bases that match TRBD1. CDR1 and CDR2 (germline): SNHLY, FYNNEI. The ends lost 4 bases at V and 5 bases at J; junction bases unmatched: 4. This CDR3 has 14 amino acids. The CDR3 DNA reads TGTGCCAGCAGTGGACAGGGGCTATATCAGCCCCAGCATTTT. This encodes CASSGQGLYQPQHF.

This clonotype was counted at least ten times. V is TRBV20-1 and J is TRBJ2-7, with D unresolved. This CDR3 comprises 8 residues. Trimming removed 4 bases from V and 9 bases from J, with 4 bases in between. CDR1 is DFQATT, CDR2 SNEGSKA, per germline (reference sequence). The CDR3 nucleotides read TGCAGTGCTACCTGGCAGTACTTC. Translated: CSATWQYF.